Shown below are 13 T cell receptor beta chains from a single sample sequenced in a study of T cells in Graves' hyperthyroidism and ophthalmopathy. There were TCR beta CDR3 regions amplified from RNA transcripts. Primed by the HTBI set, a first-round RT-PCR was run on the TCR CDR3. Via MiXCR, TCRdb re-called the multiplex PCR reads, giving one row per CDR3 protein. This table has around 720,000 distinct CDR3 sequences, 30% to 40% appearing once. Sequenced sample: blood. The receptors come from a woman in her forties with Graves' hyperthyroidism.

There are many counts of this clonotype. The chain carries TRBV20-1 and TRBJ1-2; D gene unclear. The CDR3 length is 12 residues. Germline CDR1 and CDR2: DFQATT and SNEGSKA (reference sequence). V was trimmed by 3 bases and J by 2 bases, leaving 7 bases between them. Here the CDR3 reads CSARAGNYGYTF. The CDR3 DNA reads TGCAGTGCTAGGGCGGGGAACTATGGCTACACCTTC.

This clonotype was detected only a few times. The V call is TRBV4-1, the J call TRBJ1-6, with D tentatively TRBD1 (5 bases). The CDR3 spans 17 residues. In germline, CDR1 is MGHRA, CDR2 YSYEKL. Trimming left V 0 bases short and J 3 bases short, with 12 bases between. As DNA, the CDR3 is TGCGCCAGCAGCCAAGACAAGGGGACCGTCTATAATTCACCCCTCCACTTT. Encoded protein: CASSQDKGTVYNSPLHF.

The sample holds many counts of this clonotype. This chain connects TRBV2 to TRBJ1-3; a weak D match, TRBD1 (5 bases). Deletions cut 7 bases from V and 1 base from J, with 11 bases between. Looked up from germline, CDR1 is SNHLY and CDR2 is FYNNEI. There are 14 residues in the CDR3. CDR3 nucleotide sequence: TGTGCCAGCAACCTGGGGGGGTCTGGAAACACCATATATTTT. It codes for CASNLGGSGNTIYF.

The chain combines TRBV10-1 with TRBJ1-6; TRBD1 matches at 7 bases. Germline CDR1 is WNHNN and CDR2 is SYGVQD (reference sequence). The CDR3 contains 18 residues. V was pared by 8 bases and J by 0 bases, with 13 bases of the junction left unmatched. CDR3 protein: CASSPDRDHSSYNSPLHF. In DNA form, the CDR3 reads TGCGCCAGCTCACCCGACAGGGACCACAGCTCCTATAATTCACCCCTCCACTTT.

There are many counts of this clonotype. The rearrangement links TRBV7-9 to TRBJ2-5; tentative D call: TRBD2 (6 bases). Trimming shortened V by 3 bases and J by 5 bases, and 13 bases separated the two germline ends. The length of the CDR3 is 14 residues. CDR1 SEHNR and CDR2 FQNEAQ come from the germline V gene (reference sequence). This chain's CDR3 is CASSFGGAWETQYF. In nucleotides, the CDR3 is TGTGCCAGCAGCTTCGGAGGGGCATGGGAGACCCAGTACTTC. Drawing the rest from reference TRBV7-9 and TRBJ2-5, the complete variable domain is DTGVSQNPRHKITKRGQNVTFRCDPISEHNRLYWYRQTLGQGPEFLTYFQNEAQLEKSRLLSDRFSAERPKGSFSTLEIQRTEQGDSAMYLCASSFGGAWETQYFGPGTRLLVL.

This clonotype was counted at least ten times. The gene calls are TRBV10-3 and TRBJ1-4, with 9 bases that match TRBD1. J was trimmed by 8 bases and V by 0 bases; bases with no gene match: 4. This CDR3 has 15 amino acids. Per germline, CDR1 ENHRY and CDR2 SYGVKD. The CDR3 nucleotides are TGTGCCATCAGTGAGTCGACAGGGGGATTGGAAAAACTGTTTTTT. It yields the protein CAISESTGGLEKLFF.

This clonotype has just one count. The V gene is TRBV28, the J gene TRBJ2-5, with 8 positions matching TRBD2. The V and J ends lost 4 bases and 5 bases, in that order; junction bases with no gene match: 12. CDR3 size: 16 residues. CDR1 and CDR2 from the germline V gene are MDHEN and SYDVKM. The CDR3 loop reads CASSSDLREGKETQYF. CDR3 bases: TGTGCCAGCAGTTCCGACCTACGGGAGGGCAAGGAGACCCAGTACTTC.

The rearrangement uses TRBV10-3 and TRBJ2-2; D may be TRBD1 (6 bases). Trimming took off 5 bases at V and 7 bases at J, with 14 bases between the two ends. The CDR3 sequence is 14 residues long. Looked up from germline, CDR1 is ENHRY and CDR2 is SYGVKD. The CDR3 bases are TGTGCCATCAGTAAACAGGGCAGGGACGGGGAGCTGTTTTTT. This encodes CAISKQGRDGELFF.

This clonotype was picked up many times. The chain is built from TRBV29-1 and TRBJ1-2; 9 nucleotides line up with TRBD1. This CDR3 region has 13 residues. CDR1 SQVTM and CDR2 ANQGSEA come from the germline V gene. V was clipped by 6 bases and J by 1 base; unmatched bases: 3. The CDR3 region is CSVGQGGNYGYTF. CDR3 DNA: TGCAGCGTGGGACAGGGTGGTAACTATGGCTACACCTTC.

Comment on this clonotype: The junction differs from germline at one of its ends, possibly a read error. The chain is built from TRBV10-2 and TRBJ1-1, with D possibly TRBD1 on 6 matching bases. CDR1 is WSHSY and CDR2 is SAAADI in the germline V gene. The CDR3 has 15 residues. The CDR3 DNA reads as TGTGCCAGCAGTTTATCCAGGGGCGGCGGCACTGAAGCTTTCTTT. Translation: CASSLSRGGGTEAFF.

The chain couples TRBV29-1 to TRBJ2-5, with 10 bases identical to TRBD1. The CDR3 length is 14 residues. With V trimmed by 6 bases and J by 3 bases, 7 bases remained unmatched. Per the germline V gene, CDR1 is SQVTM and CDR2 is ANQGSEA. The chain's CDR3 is CSVGDRGREETQYF. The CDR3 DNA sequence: TGCAGCGTCGGAGACAGGGGGCGGGAAGAGACCCAGTACTTC.

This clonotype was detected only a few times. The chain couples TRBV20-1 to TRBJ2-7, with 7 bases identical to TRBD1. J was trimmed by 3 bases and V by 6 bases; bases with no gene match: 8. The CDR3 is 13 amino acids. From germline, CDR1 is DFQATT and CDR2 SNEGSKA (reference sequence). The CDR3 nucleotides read TGCAGTGCAACCGGGACAGCCGTCTACGAGCAGTACTTC. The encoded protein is CSATGTAVYEQYF.

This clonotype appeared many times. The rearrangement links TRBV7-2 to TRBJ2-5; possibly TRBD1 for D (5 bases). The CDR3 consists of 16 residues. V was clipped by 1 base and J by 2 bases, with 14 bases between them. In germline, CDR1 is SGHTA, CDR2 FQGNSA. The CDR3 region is CASSLGVPGLQETQYF. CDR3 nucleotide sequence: TGTGCCAGCAGCTTAGGTGTGCCAGGGCTACAAGAGACCCAGTACTTC.